This paragraph reports one T cell receptor beta chain. The antigen is not known. Germline CDR1 SEHNR, CDR2 FQNEAQ (reference sequence). The CDR3 consists of 17 residues. With 1 base removed from V and 2 bases from J, the gap between germline ends came to 17 bases. This record comes from a study of T cell repertoires in cytomegalovirus infection. Looking at the study overall: Public TCR beta signatures marked donors with CMV infection and the matching HLA. Points from the study as a whole: Ex vivo responses were dominated by HLA-C-restricted CMV-specific TCR beta clonotypes. Individuals carrying CMV plus the relevant HLA were identified by cumulative frequency of public TCR beta families.

MiXCR was run by TCRdb on the reads, yielding one entry per CDR3 protein. The repertoire holds roughly 230,000 distinct CDR3 sequences, with 22% as singletons. Sequenced material: CD8+ T cells from PBMCs. This sequence originates from a human donor in good health (CMV status not recorded). Some clones in this sample may be carry-over from other donors' samples. This chain links TRBV7-9 with TRBJ1-2; a possible D gene is TRBD1 (5 bases). The CDR3 bases are TGTGCCAGCAGCTTAGGTGGGGGACGTCTCCACAACTATGGCTACACCTTC. Its translation is CASSLGGGRLHNYGYTF.